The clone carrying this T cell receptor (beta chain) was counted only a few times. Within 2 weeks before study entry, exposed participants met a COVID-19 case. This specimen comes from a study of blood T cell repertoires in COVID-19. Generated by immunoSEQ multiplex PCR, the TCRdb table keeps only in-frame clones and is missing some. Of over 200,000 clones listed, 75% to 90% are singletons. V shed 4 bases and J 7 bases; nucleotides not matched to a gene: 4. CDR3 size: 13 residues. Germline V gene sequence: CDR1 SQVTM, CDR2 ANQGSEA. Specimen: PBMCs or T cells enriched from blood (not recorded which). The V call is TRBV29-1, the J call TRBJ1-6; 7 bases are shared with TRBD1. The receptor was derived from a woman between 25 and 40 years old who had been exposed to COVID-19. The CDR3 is CSVAVTGNSPLHF. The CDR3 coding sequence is TGCAGCGTTGCGGTGACAGGGAATTCACCCCTCCACTTT.